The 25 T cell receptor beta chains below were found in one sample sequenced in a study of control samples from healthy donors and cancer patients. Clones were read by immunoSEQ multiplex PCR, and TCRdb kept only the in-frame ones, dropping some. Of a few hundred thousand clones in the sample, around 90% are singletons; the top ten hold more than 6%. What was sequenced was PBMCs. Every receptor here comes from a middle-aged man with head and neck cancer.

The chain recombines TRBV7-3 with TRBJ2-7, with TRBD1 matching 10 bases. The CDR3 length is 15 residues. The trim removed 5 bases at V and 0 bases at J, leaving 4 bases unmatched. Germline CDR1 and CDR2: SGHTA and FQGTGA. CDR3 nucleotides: TGTGCCAGCAGCCTGGGACAGGGGCACTCCTACGAGCAGTACTTC. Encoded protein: CASSLGQGHSYEQYF.

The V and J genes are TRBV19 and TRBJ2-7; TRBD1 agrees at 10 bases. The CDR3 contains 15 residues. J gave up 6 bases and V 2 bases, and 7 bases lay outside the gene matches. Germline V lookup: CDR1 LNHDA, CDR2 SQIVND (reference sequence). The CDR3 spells CASSIRRDRGSEQYF. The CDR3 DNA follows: TGTGCCAGTAGTATACGCCGGGACAGGGGCAGCGAGCAGTACTTC.

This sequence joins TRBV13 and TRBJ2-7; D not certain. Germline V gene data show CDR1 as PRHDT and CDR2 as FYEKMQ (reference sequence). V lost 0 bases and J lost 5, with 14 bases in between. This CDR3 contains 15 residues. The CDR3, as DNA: TGTGCCAGCAGCTTAGGCCCGACATTTGGGGACGAGCAGTACTTC. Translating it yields CASSLGPTFGDEQYF.

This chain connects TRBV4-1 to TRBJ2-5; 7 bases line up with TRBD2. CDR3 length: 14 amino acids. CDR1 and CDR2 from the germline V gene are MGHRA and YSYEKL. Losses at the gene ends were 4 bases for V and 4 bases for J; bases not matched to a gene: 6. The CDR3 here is CASSPLGGGETQYF. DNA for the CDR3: TGCGCCAGCAGCCCTTTGGGCGGGGGAGAGACCCAGTACTTC.

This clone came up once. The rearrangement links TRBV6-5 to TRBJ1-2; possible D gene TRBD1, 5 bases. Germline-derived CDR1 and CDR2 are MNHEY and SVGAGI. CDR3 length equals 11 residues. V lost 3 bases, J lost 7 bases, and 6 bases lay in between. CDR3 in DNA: TGTGCCAGCAGTTATGGGGCTGGCTACACCTTC. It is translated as CASSYGAGYTF.

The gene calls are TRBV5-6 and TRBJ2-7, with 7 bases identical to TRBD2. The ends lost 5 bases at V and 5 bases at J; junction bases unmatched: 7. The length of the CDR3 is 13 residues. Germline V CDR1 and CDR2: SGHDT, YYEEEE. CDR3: CASRTTSYHEQYF. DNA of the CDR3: TGTGCCAGCAGAACGACTAGCTACCACGAGCAGTACTTC. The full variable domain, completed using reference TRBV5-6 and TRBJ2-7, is DAGVTQSPTHLIKTRGQQVTLRCSPKSGHDTVSWYQQALGQGPQFIFQYYEEEERQRGNFPDRFSGHQFPNYSSELNVNALLLGDSALYLCASRTTSYHEQYFGPGTRLTVT.

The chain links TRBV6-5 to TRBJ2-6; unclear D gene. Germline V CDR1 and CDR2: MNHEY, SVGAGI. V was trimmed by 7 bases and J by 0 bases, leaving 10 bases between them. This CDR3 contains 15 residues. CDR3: CASTETRSGANVLTF. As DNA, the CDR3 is TGTGCCAGCACCGAGACCCGCTCTGGGGCCAACGTCCTGACTTTC.

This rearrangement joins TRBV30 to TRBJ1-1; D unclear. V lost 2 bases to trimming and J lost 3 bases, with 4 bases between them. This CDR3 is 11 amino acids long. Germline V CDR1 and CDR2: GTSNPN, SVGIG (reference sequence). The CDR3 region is CAWSHDTEAFF. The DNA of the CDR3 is TGTGCCTGGAGTCACGACACTGAAGCTTTCTTT.

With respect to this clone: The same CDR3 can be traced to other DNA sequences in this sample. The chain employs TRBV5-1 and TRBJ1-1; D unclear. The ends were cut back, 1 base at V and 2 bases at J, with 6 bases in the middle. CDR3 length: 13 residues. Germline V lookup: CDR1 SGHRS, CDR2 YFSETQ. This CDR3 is CASSLSPNTEAFF. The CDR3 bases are TGCGCCAGCAGCTTGTCCCCTAACACTGAAGCTTTCTTT.

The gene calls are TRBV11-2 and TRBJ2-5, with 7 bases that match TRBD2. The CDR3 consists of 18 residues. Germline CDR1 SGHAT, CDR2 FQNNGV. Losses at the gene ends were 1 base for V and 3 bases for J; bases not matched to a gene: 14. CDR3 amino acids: CASSLGSWAASGKETQYF. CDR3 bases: TGTGCCAGCAGCTTAGGAAGTTGGGCGGCTAGCGGCAAAGAGACCCAGTACTTC.

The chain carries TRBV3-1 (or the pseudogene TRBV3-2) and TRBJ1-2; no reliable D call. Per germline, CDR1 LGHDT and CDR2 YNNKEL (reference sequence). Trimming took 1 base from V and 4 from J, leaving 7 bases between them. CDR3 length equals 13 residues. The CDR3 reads CASSQVRSYGYTF. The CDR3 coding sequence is TGTGCCAGCAGCCAAGTCAGGAGCTATGGCTACACCTTC.

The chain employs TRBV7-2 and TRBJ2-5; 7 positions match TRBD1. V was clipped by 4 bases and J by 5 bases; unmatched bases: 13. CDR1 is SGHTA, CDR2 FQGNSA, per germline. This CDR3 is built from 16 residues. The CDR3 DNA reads TGTGCCAGCAGCTCACCAGAACACAGGGGTGCGGAGACCCAGTACTTC. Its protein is CASSSPEHRGAETQYF.

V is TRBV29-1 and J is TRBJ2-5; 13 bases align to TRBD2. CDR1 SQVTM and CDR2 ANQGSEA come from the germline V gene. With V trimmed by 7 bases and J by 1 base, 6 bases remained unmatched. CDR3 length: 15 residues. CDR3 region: CSAGLAGEFQETQYF. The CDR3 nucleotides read TGCAGCGCCGGACTAGCGGGGGAGTTCCAAGAGACCCAGTACTTC. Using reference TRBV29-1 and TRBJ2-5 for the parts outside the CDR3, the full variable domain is SAVISQKPSRDICQRGTSLTIQCQVDSQVTMMFWYRQQPGQSLTLIATANQGSEATYESGFVIDKFPISRPNLTFSTLTVSNMSPEDSSIYLCSAGLAGEFQETQYFGPGTRLLVL.

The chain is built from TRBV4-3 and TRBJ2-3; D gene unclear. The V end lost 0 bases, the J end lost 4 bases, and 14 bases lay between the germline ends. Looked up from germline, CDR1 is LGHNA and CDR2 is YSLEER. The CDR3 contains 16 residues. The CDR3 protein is CASSQDGRVRPDTQYF. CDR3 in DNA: TGCGCCAGCAGCCAAGATGGAAGGGTTCGACCAGATACGCAGTATTTT.

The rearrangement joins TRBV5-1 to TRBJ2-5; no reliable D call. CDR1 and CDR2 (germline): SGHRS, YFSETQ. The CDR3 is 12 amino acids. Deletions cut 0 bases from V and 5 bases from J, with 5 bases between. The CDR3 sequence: CASSLADETQYF. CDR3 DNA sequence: TGCGCCAGCAGCTTGGCCGACGAGACCCAGTACTTC.

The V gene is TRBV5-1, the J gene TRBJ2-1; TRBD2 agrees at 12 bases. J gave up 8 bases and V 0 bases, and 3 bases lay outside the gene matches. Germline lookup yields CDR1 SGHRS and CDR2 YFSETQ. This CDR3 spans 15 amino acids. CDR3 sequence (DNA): TGCGCCAGCAGCTTGGGACTAGCGGGAGACGATGAGCAGTTCTTC. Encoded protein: CASSLGLAGDDEQFF.

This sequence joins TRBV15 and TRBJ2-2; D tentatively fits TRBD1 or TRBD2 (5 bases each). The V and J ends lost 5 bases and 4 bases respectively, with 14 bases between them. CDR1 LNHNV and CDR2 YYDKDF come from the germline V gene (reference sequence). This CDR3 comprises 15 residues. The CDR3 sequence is CATSSGTGFTGELFF. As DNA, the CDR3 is TGTGCCACCAGCTCCGGGACGGGATTCACCGGGGAGCTGTTTTTT.

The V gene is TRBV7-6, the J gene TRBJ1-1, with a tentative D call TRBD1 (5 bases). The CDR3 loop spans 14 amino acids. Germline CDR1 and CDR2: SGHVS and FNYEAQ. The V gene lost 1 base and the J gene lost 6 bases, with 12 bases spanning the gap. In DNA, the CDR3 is TGTGCCAGCAGCTTAGATAGGGGAGGTTCTGAAGCTTTCTTT. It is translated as CASSLDRGGSEAFF.

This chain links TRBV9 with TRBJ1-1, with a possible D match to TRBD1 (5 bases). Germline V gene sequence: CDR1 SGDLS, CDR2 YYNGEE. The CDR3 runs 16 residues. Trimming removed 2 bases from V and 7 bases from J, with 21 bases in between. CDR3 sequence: CASSVGGLFAPGEAFF. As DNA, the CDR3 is TGTGCCAGCAGCGTGGGGGGACTTTTCGCTCCCGGTGAAGCTTTCTTT.

The CDR3 loop is CASSHRSGGELFF. Written as DNA, the CDR3 is TGTGCCAGCAGCCACCGCAGCGGCGGGGAGCTGTTTTTT. The chain is built from TRBV27 and TRBJ2-2; weak D call: TRBD2 (5 bases). This CDR3 is built from 13 residues. The germline V gene has CDR1 MNHEY and CDR2 SMNVEV (reference sequence). The germline V and J ends were trimmed by 6 bases and 7 bases, with 12 bases remaining between them.

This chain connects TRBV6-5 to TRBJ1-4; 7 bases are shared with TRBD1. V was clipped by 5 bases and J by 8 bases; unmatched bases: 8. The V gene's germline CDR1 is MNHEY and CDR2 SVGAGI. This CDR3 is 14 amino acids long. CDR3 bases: TGTGCCAGCAGTCAGGACGGAGGGGGCGAAAAACTGTTTTTT. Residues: CASSQDGGGEKLFF.

CDR3 sequence (DNA): TGTGCCAGCAGTTTATTGGCTAGCTACTCCTACGAGCAGTACTTC. This codes for CASSLLASYSYEQYF. The chain combines TRBV27 with TRBJ2-7; D is perhaps TRBD2 (5 bases). V lost 1 base to trimming and J lost 0 bases, with 10 bases between them. The CDR3 consists of 15 residues. The germline V gene has CDR1 MNHEY and CDR2 SMNVEV (reference sequence).

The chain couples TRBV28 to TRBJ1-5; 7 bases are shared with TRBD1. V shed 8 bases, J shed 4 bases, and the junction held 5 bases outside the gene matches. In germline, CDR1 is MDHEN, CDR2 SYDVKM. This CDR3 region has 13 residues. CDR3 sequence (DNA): TGTGCCAGCCTGGACAGGCCGAATCAGCCCCAGCATTTT. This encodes CASLDRPNQPQHF.

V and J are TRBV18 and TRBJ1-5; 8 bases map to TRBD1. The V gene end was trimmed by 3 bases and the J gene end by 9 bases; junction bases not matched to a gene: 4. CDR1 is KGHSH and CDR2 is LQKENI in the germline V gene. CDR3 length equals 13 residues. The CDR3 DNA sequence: TGTGCCAGCTCACCGGGACAGGATTGGCCCCAGCATTTT. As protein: CASSPGQDWPQHF.

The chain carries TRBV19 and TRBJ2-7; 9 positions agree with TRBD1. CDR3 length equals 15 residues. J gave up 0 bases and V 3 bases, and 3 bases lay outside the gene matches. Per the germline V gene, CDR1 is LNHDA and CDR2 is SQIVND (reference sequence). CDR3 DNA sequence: TGTGCCAGTAGTATTGGACAGGGGCGCTCCTACGAGCAGTACTTC. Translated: CASSIGQGRSYEQYF.